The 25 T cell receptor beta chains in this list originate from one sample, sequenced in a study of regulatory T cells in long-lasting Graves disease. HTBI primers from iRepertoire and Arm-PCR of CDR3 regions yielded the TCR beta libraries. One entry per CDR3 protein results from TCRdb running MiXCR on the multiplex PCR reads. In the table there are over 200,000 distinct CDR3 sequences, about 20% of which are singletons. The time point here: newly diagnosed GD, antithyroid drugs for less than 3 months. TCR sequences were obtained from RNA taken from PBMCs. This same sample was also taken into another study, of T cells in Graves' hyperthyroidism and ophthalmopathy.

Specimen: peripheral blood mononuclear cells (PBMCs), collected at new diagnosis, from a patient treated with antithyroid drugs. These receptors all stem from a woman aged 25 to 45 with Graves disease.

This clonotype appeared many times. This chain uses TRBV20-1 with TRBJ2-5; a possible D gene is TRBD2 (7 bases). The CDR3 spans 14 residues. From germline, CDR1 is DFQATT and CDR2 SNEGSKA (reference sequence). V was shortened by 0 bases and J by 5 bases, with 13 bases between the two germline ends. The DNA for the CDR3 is TGCAGTGCTAGAGAAGTCGGGGGGCGGGAGACCCAGTACTTC. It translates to CSAREVGGRETQYF.

CDR3 loop: CASSQSRAEKNIQYF. Here the CDR3 DNA reads TGCGCCAGCAGCCAAAGCAGGGCGGAGAAAAACATTCAGTACTTC. The chain employs TRBV4-1 and TRBJ2-4, with D possibly TRBD1 on 5 matching bases. Trimming removed 2 bases from V and 4 bases from J, with 12 bases in between. CDR1 and CDR2 (germline): MGHRA, YSYEKL. The CDR3 spans 15 residues.

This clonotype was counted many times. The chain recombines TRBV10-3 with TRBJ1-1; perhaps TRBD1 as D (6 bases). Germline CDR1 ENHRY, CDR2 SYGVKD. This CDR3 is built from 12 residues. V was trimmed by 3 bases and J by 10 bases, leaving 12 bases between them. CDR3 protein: CAISDVTGRAFF. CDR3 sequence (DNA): TGTGCCATCAGTGACGTGACAGGCCGAGCTTTCTTT.

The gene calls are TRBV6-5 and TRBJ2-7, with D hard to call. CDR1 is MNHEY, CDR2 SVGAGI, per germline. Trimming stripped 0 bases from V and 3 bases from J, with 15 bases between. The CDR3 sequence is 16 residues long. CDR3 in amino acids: CASSYSQSQTGYEQYF. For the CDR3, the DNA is TGTGCCAGCAGTTACTCCCAATCGCAGACGGGCTACGAGCAGTACTTC.

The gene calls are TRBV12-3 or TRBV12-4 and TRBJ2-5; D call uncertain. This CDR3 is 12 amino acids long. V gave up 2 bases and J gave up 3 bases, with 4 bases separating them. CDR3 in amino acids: CASSLFEETQYF. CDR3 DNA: TGTGCCAGCAGTTTATTCGAAGAGACCCAGTACTTC.

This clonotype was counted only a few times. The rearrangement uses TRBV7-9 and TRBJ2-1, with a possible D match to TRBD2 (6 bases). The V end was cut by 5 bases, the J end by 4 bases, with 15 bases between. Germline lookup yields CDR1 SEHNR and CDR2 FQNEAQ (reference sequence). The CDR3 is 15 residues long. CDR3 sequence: CASSPTSKSYNEQFF. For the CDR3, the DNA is TGTGCCAGCAGCCCGACTAGTAAGTCATACAATGAGCAGTTCTTC.

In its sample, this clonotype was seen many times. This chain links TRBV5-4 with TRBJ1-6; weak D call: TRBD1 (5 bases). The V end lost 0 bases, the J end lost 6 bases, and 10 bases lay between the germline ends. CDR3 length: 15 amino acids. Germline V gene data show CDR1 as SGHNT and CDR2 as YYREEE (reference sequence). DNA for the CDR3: TGTGCCAGCAGCTTGGGATTAGGGGTTAATTCACCCCTCCACTTT. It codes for CASSLGLGVNSPLHF.

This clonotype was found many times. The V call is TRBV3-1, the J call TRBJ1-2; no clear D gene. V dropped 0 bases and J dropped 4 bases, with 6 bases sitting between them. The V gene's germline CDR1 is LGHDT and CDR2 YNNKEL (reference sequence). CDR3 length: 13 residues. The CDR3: CASSQDMVYGYTF. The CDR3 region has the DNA TGTGCCAGCAGCCAAGATATGGTCTATGGCTACACCTTC.

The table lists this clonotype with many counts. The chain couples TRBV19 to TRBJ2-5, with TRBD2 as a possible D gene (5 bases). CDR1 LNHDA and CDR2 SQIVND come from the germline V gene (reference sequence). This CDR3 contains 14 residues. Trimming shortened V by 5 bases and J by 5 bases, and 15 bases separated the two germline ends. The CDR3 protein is CASSPYREPETQYF. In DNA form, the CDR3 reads TGTGCCAGTAGTCCGTACCGGGAACCTGAGACCCAGTACTTC.

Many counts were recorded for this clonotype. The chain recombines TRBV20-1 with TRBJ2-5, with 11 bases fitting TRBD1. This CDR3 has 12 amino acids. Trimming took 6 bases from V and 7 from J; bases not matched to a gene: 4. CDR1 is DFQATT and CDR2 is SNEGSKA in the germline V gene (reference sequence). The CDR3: CSARGQGATQYF. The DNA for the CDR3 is TGCAGTGCCCGAGGACAGGGGGCGACCCAGTACTTC.

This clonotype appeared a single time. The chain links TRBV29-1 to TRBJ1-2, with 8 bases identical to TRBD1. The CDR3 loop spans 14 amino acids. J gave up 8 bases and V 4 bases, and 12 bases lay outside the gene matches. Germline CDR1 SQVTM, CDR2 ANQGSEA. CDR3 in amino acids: CSVVGQGILGGYTF. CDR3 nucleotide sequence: TGCAGCGTTGTTGGACAGGGCATACTGGGGGGCTACACCTTC.

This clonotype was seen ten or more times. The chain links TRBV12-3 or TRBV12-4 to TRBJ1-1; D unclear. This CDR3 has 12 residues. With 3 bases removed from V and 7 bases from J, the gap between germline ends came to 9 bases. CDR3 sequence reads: CASSFRGFEAFF. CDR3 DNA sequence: TGTGCCAGCAGTTTTCGCGGCTTTGAAGCTTTCTTT.

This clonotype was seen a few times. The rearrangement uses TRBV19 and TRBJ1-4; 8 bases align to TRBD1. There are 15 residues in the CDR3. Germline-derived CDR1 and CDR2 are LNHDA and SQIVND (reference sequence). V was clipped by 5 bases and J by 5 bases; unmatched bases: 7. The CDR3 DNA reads TGTGCCAGTAGTCCTTGGGACAGGCGGAATGAAAAACTGTTTTTT. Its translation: CASSPWDRRNEKLFF.

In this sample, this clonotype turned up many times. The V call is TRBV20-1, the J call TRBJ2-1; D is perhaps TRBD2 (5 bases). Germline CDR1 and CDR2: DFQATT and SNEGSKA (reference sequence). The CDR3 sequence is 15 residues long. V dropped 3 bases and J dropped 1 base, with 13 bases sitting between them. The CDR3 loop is CSASGGRTSYNEQFF. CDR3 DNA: TGCAGTGCTAGCGGAGGCAGAACATCCTACAATGAGCAGTTCTTC.

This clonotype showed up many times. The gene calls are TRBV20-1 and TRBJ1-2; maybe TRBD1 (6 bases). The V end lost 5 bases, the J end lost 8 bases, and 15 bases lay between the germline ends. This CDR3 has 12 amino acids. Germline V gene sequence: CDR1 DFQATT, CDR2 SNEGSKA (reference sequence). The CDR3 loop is CSAVRGRGGYTF. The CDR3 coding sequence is TGCAGTGCTGTCAGGGGCCGAGGGGGCTACACCTTC.

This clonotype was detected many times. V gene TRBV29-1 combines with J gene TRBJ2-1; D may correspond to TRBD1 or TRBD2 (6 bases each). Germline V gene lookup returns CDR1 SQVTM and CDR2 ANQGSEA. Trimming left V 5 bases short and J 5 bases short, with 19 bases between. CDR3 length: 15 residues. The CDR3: CSVTTGGTGDNEQFF. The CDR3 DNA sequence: TGCAGCGTTACGACAGGAGGCACGGGAGACAATGAGCAGTTCTTC.

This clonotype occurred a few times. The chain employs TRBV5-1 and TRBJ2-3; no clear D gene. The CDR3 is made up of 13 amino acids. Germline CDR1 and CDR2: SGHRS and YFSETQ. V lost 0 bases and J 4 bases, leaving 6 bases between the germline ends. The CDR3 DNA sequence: TGCGCCAGCAGCTTGGGTAGTTCAGATACGCAGTATTTT. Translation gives CASSLGSSDTQYF. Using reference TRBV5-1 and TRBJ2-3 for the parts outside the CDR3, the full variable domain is KAGVTQTPRYLIKTRGQQVTLSCSPISGHRSVSWYQQTPGQGLQFLFEYFSETQRNKGNFPGRFSGRQFSNSRSEMNVSTLELGDSALYLCASSLGSSDTQYFGPGTRLTVL.

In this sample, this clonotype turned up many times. The CDR3 DNA reads as TGTGCCAGCAGTTTCCAGGGTGGGTTGGCTTTCTTT. Protein sequence: CASSFQGGLAFF. The rearrangement joins TRBV6-2 or TRBV6-3 to TRBJ1-1; D is possibly TRBD1 (5 bases). Trimming removed 4 bases at V and 11 bases at J, with 14 bases between. This CDR3 spans 12 amino acids. Per the germline V gene, CDR1 is MNHEY and CDR2 is SVGEGT.

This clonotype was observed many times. CDR3 sequence: CASSLGQGASNSPLHF. CDR3 DNA sequence: TGTGCCAGCAGCTTAGGACAGGGGGCATCAAATTCACCCCTCCACTTT. The chain uses TRBV7-2 and TRBJ1-6, with 10 nucleotides matching TRBD1. The junction had 4 bases not matched to a gene; V was cut back by 1 base and J by 7 bases. The length of the CDR3 is 16 residues. Looked up from germline, CDR1 is SGHTA and CDR2 is FQGNSA. The full variable domain, completed using reference TRBV7-2 and TRBJ1-6, is GAGVSQSPSNKVTEKGKDVELRCDPISGHTALYWYRQSLGQGLEFLIYFQGNSAPDKSGLPSDRFSAERTGGSVSTLTIQRTQQEDSAVYLCASSLGQGASNSPLHFGNGTRLTVT.

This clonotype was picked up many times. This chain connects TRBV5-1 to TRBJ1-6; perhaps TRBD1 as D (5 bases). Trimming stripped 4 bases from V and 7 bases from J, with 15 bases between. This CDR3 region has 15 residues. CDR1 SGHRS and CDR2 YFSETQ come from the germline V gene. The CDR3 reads CASSPAGPQNSPLHF. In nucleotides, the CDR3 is TGCGCCAGCAGCCCGGCGGGACCCCAAAATTCACCCCTCCACTTT.

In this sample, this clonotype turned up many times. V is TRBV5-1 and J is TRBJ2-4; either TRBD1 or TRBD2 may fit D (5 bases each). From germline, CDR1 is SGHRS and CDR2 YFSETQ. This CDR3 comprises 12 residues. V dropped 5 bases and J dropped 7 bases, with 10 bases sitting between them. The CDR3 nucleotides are TGCGCCAGCAGGGGACGAATTAACATTCAGTACTTC. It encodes CASRGRINIQYF.

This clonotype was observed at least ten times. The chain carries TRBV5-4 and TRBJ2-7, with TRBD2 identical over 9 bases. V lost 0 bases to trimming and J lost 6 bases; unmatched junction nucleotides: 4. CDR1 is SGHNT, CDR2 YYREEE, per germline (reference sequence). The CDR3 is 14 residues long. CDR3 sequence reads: CASSLVERGVEQYF. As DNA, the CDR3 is TGTGCCAGCAGCTTGGTGGAGCGGGGGGTCGAGCAGTACTTC.

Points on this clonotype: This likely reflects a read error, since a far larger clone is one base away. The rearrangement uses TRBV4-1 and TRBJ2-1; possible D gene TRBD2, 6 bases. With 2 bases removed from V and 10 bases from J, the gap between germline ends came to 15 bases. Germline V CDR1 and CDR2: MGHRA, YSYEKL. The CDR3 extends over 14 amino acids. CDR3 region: CASSQQGLWSEQFF. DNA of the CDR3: TGCGCCAGCAGCCAACAGGGACTGTGGAGCGAGCAGTTCTTC.

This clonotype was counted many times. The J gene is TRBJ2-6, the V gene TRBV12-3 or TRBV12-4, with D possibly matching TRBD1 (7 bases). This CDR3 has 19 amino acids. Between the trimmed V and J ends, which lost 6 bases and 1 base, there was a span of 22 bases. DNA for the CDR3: TGTGCCAGCAGCCCAGCAGGGGGGCGGTACCCTTCTGGGGCCAACGTCCTGACTTTC. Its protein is CASSPAGGRYPSGANVLTF.

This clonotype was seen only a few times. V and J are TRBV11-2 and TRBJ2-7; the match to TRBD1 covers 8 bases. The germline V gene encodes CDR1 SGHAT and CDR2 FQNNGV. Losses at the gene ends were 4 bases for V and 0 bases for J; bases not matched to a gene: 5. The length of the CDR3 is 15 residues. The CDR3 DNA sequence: TGTGCCAGCAGCTCCAAACAGGGGGACTCCTACGAGCAGTACTTC. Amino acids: CASSSKQGDSYEQYF.